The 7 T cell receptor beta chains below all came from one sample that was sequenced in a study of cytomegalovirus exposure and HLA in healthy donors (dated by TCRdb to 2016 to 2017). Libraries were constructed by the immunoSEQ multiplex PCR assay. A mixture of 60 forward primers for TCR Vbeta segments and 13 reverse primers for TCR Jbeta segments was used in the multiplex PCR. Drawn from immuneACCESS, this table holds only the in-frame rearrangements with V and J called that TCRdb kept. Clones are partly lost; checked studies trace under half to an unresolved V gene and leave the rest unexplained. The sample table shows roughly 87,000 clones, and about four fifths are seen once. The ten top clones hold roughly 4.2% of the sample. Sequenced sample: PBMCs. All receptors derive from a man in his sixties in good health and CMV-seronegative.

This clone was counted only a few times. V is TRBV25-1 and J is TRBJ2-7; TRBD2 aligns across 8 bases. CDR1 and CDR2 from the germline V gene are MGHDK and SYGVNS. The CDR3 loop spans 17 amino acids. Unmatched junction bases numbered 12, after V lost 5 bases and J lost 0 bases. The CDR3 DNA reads TGTGCCAGCAGTCCGCGGGGGGTCCTCCATGGCTCCTACGAGCAGTACTTC. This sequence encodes CASSPRGVLHGSYEQYF.

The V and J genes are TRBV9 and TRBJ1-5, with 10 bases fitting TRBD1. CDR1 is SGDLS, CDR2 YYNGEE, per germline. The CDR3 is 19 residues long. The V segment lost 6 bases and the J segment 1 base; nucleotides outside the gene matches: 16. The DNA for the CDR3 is TGTGCCAGCATCTGGGAGGGACAGGGGCGTTGTAAGAGCAATCAGCCCCAGCATTTT. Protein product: CASIWEGQGRCKSNQPQHF.

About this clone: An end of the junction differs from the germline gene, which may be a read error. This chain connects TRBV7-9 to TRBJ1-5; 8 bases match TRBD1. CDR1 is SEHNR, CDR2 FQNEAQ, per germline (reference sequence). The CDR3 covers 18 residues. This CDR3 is CSSSSFGQGQAYNQPQHF. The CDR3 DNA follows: TGTTCCAGCAGCTCCTTCGGTCAGGGACAGGCATACAATCAGCCCCAGCATTTT.

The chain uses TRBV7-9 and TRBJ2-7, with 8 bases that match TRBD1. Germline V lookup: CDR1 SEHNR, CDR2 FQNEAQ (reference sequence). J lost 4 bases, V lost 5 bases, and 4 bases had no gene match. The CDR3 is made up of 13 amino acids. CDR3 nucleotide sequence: TGTGCCAGCAGCCCCGGGACAGGTTACGAGCAGTACTTC. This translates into CASSPGTGYEQYF.

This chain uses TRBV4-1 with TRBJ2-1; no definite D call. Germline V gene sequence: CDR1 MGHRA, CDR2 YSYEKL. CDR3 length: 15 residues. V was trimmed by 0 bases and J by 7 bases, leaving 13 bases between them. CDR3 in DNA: TGCGCCAGCAGCCAAGATATTGGCCGTTGGAATGAGCAGTTCTTC. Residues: CASSQDIGRWNEQFF.

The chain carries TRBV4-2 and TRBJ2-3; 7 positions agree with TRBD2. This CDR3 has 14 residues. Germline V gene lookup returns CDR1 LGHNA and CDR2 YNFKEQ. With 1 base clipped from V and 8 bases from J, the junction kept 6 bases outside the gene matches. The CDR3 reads CASSQGRLAATQYF. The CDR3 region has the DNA TGTGCCAGCAGCCAAGGGAGACTAGCAGCTACGCAGTATTTT.

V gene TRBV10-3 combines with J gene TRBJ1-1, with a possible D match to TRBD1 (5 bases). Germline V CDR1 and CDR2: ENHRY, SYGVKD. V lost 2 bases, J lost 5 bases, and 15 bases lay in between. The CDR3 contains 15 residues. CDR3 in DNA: TGTGCCATCAGTGAGCGGGGGGGAGGGAGAACTGAAGCTTTCTTT. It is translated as CAISERGGGRTEAFF.